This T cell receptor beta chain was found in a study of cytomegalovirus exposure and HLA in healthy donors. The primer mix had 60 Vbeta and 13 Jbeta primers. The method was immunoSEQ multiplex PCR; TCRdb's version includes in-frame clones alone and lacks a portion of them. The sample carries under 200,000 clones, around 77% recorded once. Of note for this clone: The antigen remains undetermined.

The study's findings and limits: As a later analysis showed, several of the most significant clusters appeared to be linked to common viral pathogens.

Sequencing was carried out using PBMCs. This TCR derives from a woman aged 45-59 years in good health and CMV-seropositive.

CDR3 in DNA: TGCGCCAGCAGCTTACAGGGATATAATGAAAAACTGTTTTTT. This codes for CASSLQGYNEKLFF. V usage is TRBV5-1 and J usage is TRBJ1-4; possibly TRBD1 for D (6 bases). The CDR3 loop spans 14 amino acids. V lost 2 bases, J lost 4 bases, and 9 bases lay in between. The germline V gene encodes CDR1 SGHRS and CDR2 YFSETQ.